This note documents a single T cell receptor beta chain sequence. Repertoires were generated with immunoSEQ multiplex PCR, while TCRdb's copy carries only in-frame clones and drops some. The table has more than 55,000 clones, approximately 94% seen once; the top ten hold 2.5% to 3%. The sample originates from a study of T cell changes during pregnancy in multiple sclerosis. The CDR3 consists of 15 residues. Germline loops: CDR1 MNHNY, CDR2 SVGAGI (reference sequence). Trimming at V came to 6 bases and at J to 4 bases, leaving 8 bases not matched to a gene. This clonotype originated in a female donor with multiple sclerosis, enrolled in a pregnancy study. V and J are TRBV6-6 and TRBJ2-3, with 9 nucleotides matching TRBD1. Sequenced here: CD8+ T cells from peripheral blood mononuclear cells, sampled after pregnancy. CDR3 DNA: TGTGCCAGCAGCTTTGACAGGGGGAAGCCAGATACGCAGTATTTT. It encodes CASSFDRGKPDTQYF.